This T cell receptor beta chain stems from a study of shared clonotypes between healthy human individuals. About the study: CD4 naive and CD4 memory each took three plates per donor, while CD8 naive took two and CD8 memory one.

CDR1 is SGHRS and CDR2 is YFSETQ in the germline V gene. The trim removed 4 bases at V and 3 bases at J, leaving 7 bases unmatched. The CDR3 contains 16 residues. Assay used: immunoSEQ multiplex PCR; TCRdb lists only in-frame clones, some missing. The sample holds roughly 2,500,000 clones, over 85% seen once. The chain has TRBV5-1 and TRBJ2-3; 11 nucleotides agree with TRBD2. Sequenced input: naive CD4+ T cells from PBMCs. Subset here: CD45RA+ positively selected. This sequence was found in a man between 18 and 29 years old in good health. Some clones in this sample may be carry-over from other donors' samples. The DNA for the CDR3 is TGCGCCAGCAGCGACGGGACTAGCGGTTCAACAGATACGCAGTATTTT. It encodes CASSDGTSGSTDTQYF.